This TCR beta chain was captured by sequencing in a study of T-cell memory formation after mild COVID-19. Points from the study as a whole: Some clones that responded were present in memory (sampled pre-infection), which suggests cross-reactive memory joined.

For this clonotype: Its matching antigen is unknown.

TCRdb called the 5' RACE reads again in MiXCR, with one record for every CDR3 protein. The table lists about 540,000 distinct CDR3 sequences, around 21% of them singletons. Germline lookup yields CDR1 GTSNPN and CDR2 SVGIG (reference sequence). The CDR3 loop spans 11 amino acids. V lost 3 bases to trimming and J lost 5 bases, with 8 bases between them. This chain links TRBV30 with TRBJ2-7; no definite D call. This receptor was taken from an adult woman who had mild COVID-19 (a few samples of this study predate the infection). Cell type and time point are not known. The sample consisted of PBMCs or a T cell subset sorted from them (not recorded which). The CDR3 region has the DNA TGTGCCTGGAGGTCTGGGAACGAGCAGTACTTC. It encodes CAWRSGNEQYF.